This T cell receptor (beta chain) stems from a study of OX40 agonist ivuxolimab in advanced cancers. Study information: Ivuxolimab, which patients received intravenously every 2 weeks, was dosed at 0.01 to 10 mg/kg. Whole-study findings and limits: Patients with a partial response at 0.1-3.0 mg/kg had among the lowest clonal expansion. More expanded clones were seen, on average, in CD8+ T cells than in CD4+. Clones of CD4+ and CD8+ blood T cells grew by week 6 at doses of 0.1 to 3.0 mg/kg.

Germline CDR1 is LGHNA and CDR2 is YSLEER. V was trimmed by 0 bases and J by 3 bases, leaving 12 bases between them. This CDR3 has 15 amino acids. TCRdb keeps only in-frame clones here, not all; method: immunoSEQ multiplex PCR. This sample has roughly 43,000 clones, with around nine tenths found just once. This clone was counted once. Its target is unknown. This specimen consisted of CD4+ or CD8+ T cells sorted from blood, obtained in a trial of the OX40 agonist ivuxolimab. The TCR sequence derives from an adult with an advanced solid tumor such as melanoma, head and neck, liver or kidney cancer. The chain is built from TRBV4-3 and TRBJ2-7; D possibly corresponds to TRBD1 (5 bases). CDR3: CASSQDLQGGYEQYF. CDR3 bases: TGCGCCAGCAGCCAAGATCTGCAGGGTGGCTACGAGCAGTACTTC.